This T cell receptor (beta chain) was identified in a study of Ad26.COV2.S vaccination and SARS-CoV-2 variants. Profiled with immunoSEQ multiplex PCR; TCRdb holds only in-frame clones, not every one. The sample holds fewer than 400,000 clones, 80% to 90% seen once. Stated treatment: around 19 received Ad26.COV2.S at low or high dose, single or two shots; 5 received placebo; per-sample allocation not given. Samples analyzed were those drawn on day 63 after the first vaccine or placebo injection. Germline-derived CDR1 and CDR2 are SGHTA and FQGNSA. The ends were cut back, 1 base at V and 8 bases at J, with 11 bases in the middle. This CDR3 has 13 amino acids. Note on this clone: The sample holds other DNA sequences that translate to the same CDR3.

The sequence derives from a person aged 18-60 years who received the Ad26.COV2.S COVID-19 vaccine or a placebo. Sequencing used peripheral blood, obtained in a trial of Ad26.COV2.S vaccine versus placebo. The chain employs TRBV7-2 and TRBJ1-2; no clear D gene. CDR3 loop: CASSLVAEKGYTF. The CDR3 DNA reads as TGTGCCAGCAGCTTAGTTGCGGAGAAGGGCTACACCTTC.